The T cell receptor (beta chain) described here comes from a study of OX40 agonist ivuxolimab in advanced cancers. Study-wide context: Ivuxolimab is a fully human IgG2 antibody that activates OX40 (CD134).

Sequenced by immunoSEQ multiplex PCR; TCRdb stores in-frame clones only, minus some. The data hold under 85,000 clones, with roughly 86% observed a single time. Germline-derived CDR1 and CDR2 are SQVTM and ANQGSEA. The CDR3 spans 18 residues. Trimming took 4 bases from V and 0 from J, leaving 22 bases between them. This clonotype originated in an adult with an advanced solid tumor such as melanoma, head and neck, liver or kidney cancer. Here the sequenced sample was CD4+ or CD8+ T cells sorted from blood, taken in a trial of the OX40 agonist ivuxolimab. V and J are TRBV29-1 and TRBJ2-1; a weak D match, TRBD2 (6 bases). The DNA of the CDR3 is TGCAGCGTTGCGGTTTTAAGACTAGACCAACCCTCCTACAATGAGCAGTTCTTC. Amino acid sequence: CSVAVLRLDQPSYNEQFF.